This T cell receptor (beta chain) was obtained from a study of cytomegalovirus exposure and HLA in healthy donors (dated by TCRdb to 2017 to 2019). With respect to the entire study: According to a later analysis, the 120 or so validation repertoires were produced on the same platform as the roughly 600 repertoires of the first cohort. The study was designed to test whether signatures of past pathogen exposure could be identified by cataloging public T cell receptors. A separate validation cohort of approximately 120 different subjects was used in addition to the approximately 700-subject first cohort. To predict cytomegalovirus infection status, the study brought together high-throughput TCR immunosequencing, statistical association of individual TCRs with disease status, and machine learning.

Library preparation was by the immunoSEQ multiplex PCR assay. The paper's processing steps were these. A statistical classification framework was built to diagnose cytomegalovirus status from the catalog of TCR beta chain sequences. TCRdb mirrors the immuneACCESS table, restricted to in-frame sequences. Some clones are absent from its copies; in checked studies, under half trace to an unresolved V gene, and the reason for the others is unknown. Clonal size and the V and J genes are those of that table, whereas D and trimming came from the DNA. The sample profile shows approximately 240,000 clones; just over 90% of them were found once. The top ten hold roughly 1% of the sample. Points on this clone: It lacks a known antigen. Base-call qualities are not available, and no considerably larger clone is one nucleotide away.

The cysteine opens and the phenylalanine closes a CDR3 of 19 amino acids. The kept DNA is CDR3 alone, 57 bases in frame from the first base. V loses 4 bases at its end and J loses 3 bases; junction bases beyond the gene matches: 13. The germline V gene sets CDR1 to SGHRS and CDR2 to YFSETQ. Points the paper makes about the study in general: The classifier was reported to diagnose cytomegalovirus status with high specificity and sensitivity in both the original and validation cohorts. According to the authors, the approach could potentially be generalized to other disease states and immunological phenotypes. Three of the identified cytomegalovirus-associated TCR beta chains were confirmed in vitro to be specific for cytomegalovirus antigens. A total of 164 TCR beta chains were listed by the study as associated with cytomegalovirus. All 120 or so repertoires were used to score co-occurrence in the validation cohort in a later analysis, because that analysis had no HLA typing for the cohort. In a later analysis, TCRs clustered in the first cohort were found to also tend to co-occur in the roughly 120 validation repertoires, with 94% of cluster scores above 0. While some public TCRs were present in many individuals, most TCR sequences turned up only very rarely across donors.

The donors belonged to the validation cohort of 90 to 150 subjects, which was separate from the approximately 700-subject first cohort. The sequence was obtained from a woman aged 18-29 years in good health and CMV-seronegative. The chain was built from TRBV5-1 and TRBJ2-2, and 12 junction bases match TRBD2. The specimen was PBMCs. The nucleotide sequence is TGCGCCAGCAGCCCCCACCTAGCGGGAGGGCCTCCTTACACCGGGGAGCTGTTTTTT. This encodes CASSPHLAGGPPYTGELFF. With the rest looked up from the reference TRBV5-1 and TRBJ2-2 genes rather than sequenced, the full variable domain is KAGVTQTPRYLIKTRGQQVTLSCSPISGHRSVSWYQQTPGQGLQFLFEYFSETQRNKGNFPGRFSGRQFSNSRSEMNVSTLELGDSALYLCASSPHLAGGPPYTGELFFGEGSRLTVL.